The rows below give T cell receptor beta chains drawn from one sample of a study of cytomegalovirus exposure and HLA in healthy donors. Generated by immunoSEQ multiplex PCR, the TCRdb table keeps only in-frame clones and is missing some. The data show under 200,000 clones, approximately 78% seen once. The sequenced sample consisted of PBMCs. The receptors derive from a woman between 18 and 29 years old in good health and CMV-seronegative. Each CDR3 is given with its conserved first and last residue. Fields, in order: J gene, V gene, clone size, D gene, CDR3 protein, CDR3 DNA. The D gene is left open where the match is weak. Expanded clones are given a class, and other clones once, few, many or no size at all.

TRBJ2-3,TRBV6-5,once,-,CATRSGLAGDTQYF,TGTGCCACCCGAAGTGGTCTAGCTGGAGATACGCAGTATTTT
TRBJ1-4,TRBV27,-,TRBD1,CASRPGQGALGEKLFF,TGTGCCAGCAGACCGGGACAGGGGGCGTTGGGTGAAAAACTGTTTTTT
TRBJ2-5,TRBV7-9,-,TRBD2,CSSSWLGVTSGRGETQYF,TGTTCCAGCAGCTGGCTTGGGGTAACTAGCGGGAGAGGGGAGACCCAGTACTTC
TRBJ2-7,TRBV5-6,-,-,CASSLTFKAPNYEQYF,TGTGCCAGCAGCCTTACTTTCAAAGCGCCGAACTACGAGCAGTACTTC
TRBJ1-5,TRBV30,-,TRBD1,CAWGTDSNQPQHF,TGTGCCTGGGGGACAGATAGCAATCAGCCCCAGCATTTT
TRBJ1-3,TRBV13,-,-,CASSPRTRGSGNTIYF,TGTGCCAGCAGCCCAAGGACTAGGGGATCTGGAAACACCATATATTTT
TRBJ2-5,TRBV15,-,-,CATSRPSVGETQYF,TGTGCCACCAGCAGACCTAGCGTAGGAGAGACCCAGTACTTC
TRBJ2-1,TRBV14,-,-,CASSQDAGSSRNEQFF,TGTGCCAGCAGCCAAGACGCCGGGAGTAGCCGCAATGAGCAGTTCTTC
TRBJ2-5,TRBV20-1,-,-,CSASPEETQYF,TGCAGTGCATCCCCCGAAGAGACCCAGTACTTC
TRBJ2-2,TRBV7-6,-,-,CASSLVLAGLTGELFF,TGTGCCAGCAGCTTAGTTTTGGCGGGACTCACCGGGGAGCTGTTTTTT
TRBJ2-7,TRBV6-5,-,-,CASSYGVQGYEQYF,TGTGCCAGCAGTTACGGGGTACAGGGTTACGAGCAGTACTTC
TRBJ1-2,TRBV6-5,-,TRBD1,CASRHDRAGGYGYTF,TGTGCCAGCAGACACGACAGGGCCGGCGGCTATGGCTACACCTTC
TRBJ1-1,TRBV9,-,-,CASSVGDGVAAFF,TGTGCCAGCAGCGTAGGTGACGGGGTCGCGGCTTTCTTT
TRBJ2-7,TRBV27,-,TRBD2,CASSRSSGDPYEQYF,TGTGCCAGCAGCCGATCTAGCGGCGATCCCTACGAGCAGTACTTC
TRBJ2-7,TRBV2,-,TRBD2,CASSVGSSGIYEQYF,TGTGCCAGCAGTGTGGGCTCTAGCGGGATCTACGAGCAGTACTTC
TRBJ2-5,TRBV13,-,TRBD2,CASSLGLTRRGDQETQYF,TGTGCCAGCAGCTTAGGCCTAACCCGACGGGGGGACCAAGAGACCCAGTACTTC
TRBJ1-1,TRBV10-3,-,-,CAISEGGEAFF,TGTGCCATCAGTGAAGGAGGTGAAGCTTTCTTT
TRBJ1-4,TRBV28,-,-,CASSFVLGPTNEKLFF,TGTGCCAGCAGTTTTGTTCTGGGCCCAACTAATGAAAAACTGTTTTTT
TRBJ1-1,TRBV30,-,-,CAWSVRDTEAFF,TGTGCCTGGAGTGTACGGGACACTGAAGCTTTCTTT
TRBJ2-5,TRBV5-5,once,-,CASSVGQFQETQYF,TGTGCCAGCAGCGTCGGACAATTTCAAGAGACCCAGTACTTC
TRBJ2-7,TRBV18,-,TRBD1,CASSSGTGISYEQYF,TGTGCCAGCTCATCCGGGACAGGGATATCCTACGAGCAGTACTTC
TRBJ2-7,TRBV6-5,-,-,CASSREESAYEQYF,TGTGCCAGCAGTCGAGAGGAGTCCGCCTACGAGCAGTACTTC
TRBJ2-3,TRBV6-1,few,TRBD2,CASRQLADTDTQYF,TGTGCCAGCAGACAACTAGCGGACACAGATACGCAGTATTTT
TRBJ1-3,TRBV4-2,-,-,CASSHNSGAGNTIYF,TGTGCCAGCAGCCACAACAGCGGGGCTGGAAACACCATATATTTT
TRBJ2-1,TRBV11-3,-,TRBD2,CASSLGAGGIYNEQFF,TGTGCCAGCAGCTTAGGAGCGGGGGGGATCTACAATGAGCAGTTCTTC
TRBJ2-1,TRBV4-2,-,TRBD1,CASSGRDRVDEQFF,TGTGCCAGCAGCGGCCGGGACAGGGTGGATGAGCAGTTCTTC
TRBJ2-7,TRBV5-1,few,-,CASSLEGYEQYF,TGCGCCAGCAGCTTAGAGGGCTACGAGCAGTACTTC
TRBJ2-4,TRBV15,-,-,CATSRDQVSDIQYF,TGTGCCACCAGCAGAGATCAAGTGTCGGACATTCAGTACTTC
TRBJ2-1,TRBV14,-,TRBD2,CASSQGSRVWGTSNEQFF,TGTGCCAGCAGCCAGGGTAGTCGGGTTTGGGGGACTAGCAATGAGCAGTTCTTC
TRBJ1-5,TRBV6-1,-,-,CASSSRSSGTQPQHF,TGTGCCAGCAGTTCCCGATCATCAGGGACACAGCCCCAGCATTTT
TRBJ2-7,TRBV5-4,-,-,CASSLGWGRTSYEQYF,TGTGCCAGCAGCTTGGGATGGGGCAGGACGTCCTACGAGCAGTACTTC
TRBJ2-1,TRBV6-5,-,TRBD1,CASAVAGGRRQFF,TGTGCCAGCGCTGTGGCAGGGGGCAGGAGGCAGTTCTTC
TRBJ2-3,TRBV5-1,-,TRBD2,CASSPLRGSGSSADTQYF,TGCGCCAGCAGCCCCCTGCGGGGTAGCGGGAGTTCAGCAGATACGCAGTATTTT